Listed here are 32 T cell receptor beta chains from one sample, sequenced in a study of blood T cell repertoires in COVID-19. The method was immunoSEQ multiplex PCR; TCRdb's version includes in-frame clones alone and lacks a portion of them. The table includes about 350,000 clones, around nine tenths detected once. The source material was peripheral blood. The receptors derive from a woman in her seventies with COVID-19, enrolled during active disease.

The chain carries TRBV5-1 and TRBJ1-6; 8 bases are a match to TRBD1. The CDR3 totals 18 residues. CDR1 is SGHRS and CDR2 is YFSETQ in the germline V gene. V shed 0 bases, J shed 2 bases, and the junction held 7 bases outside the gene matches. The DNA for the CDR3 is TGCGCCAGCAGCTTGGTTAGCCAGGGGGCGGCCTATAATTCACCCCTCCACTTT. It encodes CASSLVSQGAAYNSPLHF.

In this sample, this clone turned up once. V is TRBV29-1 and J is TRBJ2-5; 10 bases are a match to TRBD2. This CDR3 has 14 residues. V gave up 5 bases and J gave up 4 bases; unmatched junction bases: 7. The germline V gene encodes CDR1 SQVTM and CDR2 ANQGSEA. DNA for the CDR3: TGCAGCGTTCGTAGCGGGGGGAGGGGAGAGACCCAGTACTTC. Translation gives CSVRSGGRGETQYF.

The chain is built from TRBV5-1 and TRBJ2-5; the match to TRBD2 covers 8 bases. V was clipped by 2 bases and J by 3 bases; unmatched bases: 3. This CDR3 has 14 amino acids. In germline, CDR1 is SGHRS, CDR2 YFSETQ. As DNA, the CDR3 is TGCGCCAGCAGCTTCCTAGCGGGTGAAGAGACCCAGTACTTC. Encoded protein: CASSFLAGEETQYF. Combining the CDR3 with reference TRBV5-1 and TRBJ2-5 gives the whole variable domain KAGVTQTPRYLIKTRGQQVTLSCSPISGHRSVSWYQQTPGQGLQFLFEYFSETQRNKGNFPGRFSGRQFSNSRSEMNVSTLELGDSALYLCASSFLAGEETQYFGPGTRLLVL.

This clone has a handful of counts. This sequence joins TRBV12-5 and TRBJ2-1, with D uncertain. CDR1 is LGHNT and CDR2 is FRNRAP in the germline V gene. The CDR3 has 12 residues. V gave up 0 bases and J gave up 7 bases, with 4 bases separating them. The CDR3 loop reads CASGLVGNEQFF. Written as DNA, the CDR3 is TGTGCTAGTGGTTTGGTCGGGAATGAGCAGTTCTTC.

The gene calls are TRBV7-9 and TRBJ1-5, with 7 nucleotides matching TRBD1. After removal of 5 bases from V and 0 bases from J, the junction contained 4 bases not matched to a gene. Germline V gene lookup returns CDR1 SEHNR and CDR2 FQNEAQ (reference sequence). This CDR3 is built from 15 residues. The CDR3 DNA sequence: TGTGCCAGCAGCGCCGGGACAGCTAGCAATCAGCCCCAGCATTTT. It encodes CASSAGTASNQPQHF. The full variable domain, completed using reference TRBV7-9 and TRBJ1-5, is DTGVSQNPRHKITKRGQNVTFRCDPISEHNRLYWYRQTLGQGPEFLTYFQNEAQLEKSRLLSDRFSAERPKGSFSTLEIQRTEQGDSAMYLCASSAGTASNQPQHFGDGTRLSIL.

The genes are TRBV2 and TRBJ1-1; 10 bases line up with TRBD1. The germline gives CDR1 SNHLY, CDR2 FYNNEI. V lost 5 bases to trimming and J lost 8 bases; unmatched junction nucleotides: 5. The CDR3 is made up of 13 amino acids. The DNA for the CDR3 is TGTGCCAGCAGTCTGACAGGGGGCGCGGAAGCTTTCTTT. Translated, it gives CASSLTGGAEAFF.

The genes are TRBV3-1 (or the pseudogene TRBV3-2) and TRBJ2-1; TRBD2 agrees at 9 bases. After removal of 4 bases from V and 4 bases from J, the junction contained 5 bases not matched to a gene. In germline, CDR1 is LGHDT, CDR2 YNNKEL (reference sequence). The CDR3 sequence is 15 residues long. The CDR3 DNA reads TGTGCCAGCAGCCCTTTCAGCGGGGGGTACAATGAGCAGTTCTTC. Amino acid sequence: CASSPFSGGYNEQFF.

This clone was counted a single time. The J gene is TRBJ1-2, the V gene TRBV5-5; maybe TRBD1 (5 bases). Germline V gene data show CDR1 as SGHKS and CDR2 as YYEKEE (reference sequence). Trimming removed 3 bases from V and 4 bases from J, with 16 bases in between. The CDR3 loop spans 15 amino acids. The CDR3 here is CASSSPDTSIYGYTF. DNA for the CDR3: TGTGCCAGCAGCTCCCCGGACACCTCGATCTATGGCTACACCTTC.

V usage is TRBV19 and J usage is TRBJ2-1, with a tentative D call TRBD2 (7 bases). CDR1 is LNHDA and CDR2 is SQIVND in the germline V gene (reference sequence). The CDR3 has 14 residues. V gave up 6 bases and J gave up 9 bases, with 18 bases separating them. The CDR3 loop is CASSQRGGLSEQFF. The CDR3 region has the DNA TGTGCCAGTAGCCAAAGGGGGGGCCTTAGTGAGCAGTTCTTC.

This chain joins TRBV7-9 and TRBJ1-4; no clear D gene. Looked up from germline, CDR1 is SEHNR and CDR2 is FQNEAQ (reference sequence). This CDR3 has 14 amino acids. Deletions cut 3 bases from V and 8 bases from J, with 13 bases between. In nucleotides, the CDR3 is TGTGCCAGCAGCTTCAGCGGGCTAAGCGAAAAACTGTTTTTT. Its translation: CASSFSGLSEKLFF.

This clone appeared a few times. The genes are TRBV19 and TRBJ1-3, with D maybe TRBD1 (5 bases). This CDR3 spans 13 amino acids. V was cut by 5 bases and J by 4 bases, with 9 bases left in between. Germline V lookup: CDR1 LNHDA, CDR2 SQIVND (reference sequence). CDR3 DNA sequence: TGTGCCAGTAGTGGGGCCCTGGGAAACACCATATATTTT. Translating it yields CASSGALGNTIYF.

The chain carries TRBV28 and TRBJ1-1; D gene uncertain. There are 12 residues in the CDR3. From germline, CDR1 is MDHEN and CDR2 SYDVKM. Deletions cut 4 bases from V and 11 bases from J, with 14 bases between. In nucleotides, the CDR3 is TGTGCCAGCAGTTCTAATCTTTTGTTGGCTTTCTTT. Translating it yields CASSSNLLLAFF.

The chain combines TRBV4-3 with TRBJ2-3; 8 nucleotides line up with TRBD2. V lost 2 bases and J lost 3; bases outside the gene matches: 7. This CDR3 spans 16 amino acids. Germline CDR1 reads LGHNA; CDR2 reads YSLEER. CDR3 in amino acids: CASSQYSGGETDTQYF. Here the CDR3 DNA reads TGCGCCAGCAGCCAATACAGCGGGGGAGAAACAGATACGCAGTATTTT.

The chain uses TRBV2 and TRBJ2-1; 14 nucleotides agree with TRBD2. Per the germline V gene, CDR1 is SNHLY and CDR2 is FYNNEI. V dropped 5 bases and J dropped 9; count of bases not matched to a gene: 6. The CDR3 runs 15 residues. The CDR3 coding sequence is TGTGCCAGCAGTATGACTAGCGGGGGGGAGGGTGAGCAGTTCTTC. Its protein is CASSMTSGGEGEQFF.

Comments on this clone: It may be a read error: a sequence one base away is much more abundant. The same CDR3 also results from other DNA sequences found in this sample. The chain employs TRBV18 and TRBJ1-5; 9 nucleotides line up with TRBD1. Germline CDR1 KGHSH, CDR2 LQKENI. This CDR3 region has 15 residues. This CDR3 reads CASSPDRGGNQPQHF. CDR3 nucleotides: TGTGCTAGCTCCCCGGACAGGGGAGGCAATCAGCCCCAGCATTTT.

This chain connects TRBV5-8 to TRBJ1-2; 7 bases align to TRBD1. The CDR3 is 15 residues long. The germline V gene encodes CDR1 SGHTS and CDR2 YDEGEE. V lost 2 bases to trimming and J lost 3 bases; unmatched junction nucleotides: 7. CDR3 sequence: CASSFYRGVDYGYTF. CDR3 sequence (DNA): TGTGCCAGCAGCTTCTACAGGGGAGTGGACTATGGCTACACCTTC.

The CDR3 DNA is TGTGCCACCAGTACGCGGTTTCAAGAGACCCAGTACTTC. Residues: CATSTRFQETQYF. This sequence joins TRBV24-1 and TRBJ2-5, with D unclear. Trimming removed 6 bases at V and 2 bases at J, with 9 bases between. Germline V gene lookup returns CDR1 KGHDR and CDR2 SFDVKD. The CDR3 has 13 amino acids.

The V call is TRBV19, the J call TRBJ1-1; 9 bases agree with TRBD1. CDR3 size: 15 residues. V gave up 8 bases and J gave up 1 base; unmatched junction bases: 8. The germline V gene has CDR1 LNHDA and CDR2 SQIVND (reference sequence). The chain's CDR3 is CASSYLGQGNTEAFF. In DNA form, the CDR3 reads TGTGCCAGTTCCTACTTGGGACAGGGGAACACTGAAGCTTTCTTT.

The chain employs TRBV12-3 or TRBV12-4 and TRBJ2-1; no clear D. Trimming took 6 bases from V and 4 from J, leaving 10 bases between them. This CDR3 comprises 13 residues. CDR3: CASRPTVYNEQFF. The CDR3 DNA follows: TGTGCCAGCAGGCCCACGGTTTACAATGAGCAGTTCTTC.

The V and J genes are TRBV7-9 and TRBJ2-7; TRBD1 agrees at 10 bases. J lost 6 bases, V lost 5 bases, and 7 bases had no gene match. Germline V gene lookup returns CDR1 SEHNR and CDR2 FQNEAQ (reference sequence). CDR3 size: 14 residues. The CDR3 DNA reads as TGTGCCAGCAGCCTCGAGGGACAGGGGCGCGAGCAGTACTTC. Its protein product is CASSLEGQGREQYF.

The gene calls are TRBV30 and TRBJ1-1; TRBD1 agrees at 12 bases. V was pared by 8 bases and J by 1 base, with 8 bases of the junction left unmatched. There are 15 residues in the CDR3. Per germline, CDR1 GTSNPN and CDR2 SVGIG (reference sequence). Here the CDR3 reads CAAPGQGAGNTEAFF. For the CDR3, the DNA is TGTGCCGCACCGGGACAGGGGGCGGGGAACACTGAAGCTTTCTTT.

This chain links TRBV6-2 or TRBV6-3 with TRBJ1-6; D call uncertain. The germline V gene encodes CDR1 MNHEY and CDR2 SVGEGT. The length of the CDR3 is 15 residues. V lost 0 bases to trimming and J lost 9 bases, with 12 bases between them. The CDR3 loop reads CASSYSAGDGSPLHF. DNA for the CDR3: TGTGCCAGCAGTTACTCGGCCGGGGATGGTTCACCCCTCCACTTT.

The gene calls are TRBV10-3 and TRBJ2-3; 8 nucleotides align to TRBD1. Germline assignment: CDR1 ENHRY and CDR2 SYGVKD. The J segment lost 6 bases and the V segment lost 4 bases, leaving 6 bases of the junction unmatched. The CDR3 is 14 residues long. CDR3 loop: CAISGTGSGDTQYF. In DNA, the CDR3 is TGTGCCATCAGTGGGACAGGGTCTGGGGATACGCAGTATTTT.

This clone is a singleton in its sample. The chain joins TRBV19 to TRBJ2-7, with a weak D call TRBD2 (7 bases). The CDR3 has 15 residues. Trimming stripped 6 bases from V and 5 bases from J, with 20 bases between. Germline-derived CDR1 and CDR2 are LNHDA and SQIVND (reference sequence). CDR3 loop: CASSNTGTGGHEQYF. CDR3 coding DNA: TGTGCCAGTAGCAATACCGGGACCGGGGGGCACGAGCAGTACTTC.

The CDR3 spells CASGPNRGSQPQHF. The CDR3 DNA follows: TGTGCCAGCGGCCCTAACAGGGGTAGTCAGCCCCAGCATTTT. The V and J genes are TRBV6-5 and TRBJ1-5; 7 nucleotides line up with TRBD1. V was pared by 8 bases and J by 6 bases, with 10 bases of the junction left unmatched. CDR3 size: 14 residues. The germline V gene has CDR1 MNHEY and CDR2 SVGAGI.

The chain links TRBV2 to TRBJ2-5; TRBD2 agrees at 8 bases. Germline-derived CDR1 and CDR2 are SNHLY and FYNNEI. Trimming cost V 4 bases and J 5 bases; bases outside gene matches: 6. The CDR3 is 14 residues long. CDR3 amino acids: CASSVTGGRETQYF. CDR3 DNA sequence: TGTGCCAGCAGTGTAACGGGGGGGCGGGAGACCCAGTACTTC.

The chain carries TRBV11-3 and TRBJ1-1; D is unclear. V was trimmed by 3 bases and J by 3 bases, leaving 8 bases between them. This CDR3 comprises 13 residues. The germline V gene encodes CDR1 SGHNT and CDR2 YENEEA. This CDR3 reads CASSFLPDTEAFF. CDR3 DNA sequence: TGTGCCAGCAGCTTCCTGCCGGACACTGAAGCTTTCTTT.

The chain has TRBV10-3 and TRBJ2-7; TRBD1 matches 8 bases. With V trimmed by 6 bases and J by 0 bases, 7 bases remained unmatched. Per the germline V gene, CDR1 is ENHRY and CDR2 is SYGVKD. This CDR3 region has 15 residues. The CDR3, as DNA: TGTGCCATCAGCAAAGGGACAGGCGACTCCTACGAGCAGTACTTC. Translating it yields CAISKGTGDSYEQYF.

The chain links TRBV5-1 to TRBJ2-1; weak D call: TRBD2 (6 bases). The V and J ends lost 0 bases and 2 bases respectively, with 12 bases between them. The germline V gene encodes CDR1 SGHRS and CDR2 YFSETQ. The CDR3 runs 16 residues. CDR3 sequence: CASSLAGGVTYNEQFF. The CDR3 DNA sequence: TGCGCCAGCAGCTTGGCCGGGGGAGTAACCTACAATGAGCAGTTCTTC.

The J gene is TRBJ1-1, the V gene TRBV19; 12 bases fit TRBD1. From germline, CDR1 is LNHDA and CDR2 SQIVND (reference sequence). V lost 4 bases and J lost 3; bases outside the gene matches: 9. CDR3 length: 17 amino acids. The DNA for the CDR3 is TGTGCCAGTAGTACCCGGGACAGGGGGCGCGAGGACACTGAAGCTTTCTTT. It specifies CASSTRDRGREDTEAFF.

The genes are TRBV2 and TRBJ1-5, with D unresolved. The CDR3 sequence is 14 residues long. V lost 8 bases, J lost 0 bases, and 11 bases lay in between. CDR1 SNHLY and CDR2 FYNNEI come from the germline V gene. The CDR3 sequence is CASGQILSNQPQHF. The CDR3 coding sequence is TGTGCCAGCGGGCAGATACTTAGCAATCAGCCCCAGCATTTT.

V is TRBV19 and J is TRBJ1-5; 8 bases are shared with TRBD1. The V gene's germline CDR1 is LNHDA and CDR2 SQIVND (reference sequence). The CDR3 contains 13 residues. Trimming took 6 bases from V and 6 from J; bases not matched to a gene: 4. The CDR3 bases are TGTGCCAGTAGCGGCAGGGGGCTTCAGCCCCAGCATTTT. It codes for CASSGRGLQPQHF.